This is a list of T cell receptor beta chains from one sample in a study of shared clonotypes between healthy human individuals. The data were produced by immunoSEQ multiplex PCR, yet TCRdb's version contains in-frame clones alone and is incomplete. The sample records about 2.2 million clones, 80% to 95% being singletons. Specimen: naive CD8+ T cells from PBMCs. These receptors were taken from a man aged 18 to 29 in good health. Some clones in this sample may be carry-over from other donors' samples. Both conserved end residues are part of each CDR3. The order of the fields is CDR3 DNA, CDR3 protein, D gene, clone size, V gene, CDR3 length, J gene. The D gene is left open where the match is weak. Clone size is stated in some rows and not others, as once, few, many or a class when expanded.

TGTGCCAGCAGCCCCTGGACTCACGGGGGCGAGCAGTTCTTC CASSPWTHGGEQFF . . TRBV5-6 14 TRBJ2-1
TGTGCCAGCAGTCCGAGGGGAACTAATGAAAAACTGTTTTTT CASSPRGTNEKLFF . . TRBV27 14 TRBJ1-4
TGTGCCAGCAACCCGGCCTATGGCTACACCTTC CASNPAYGYTF . . TRBV2 11 TRBJ1-2
TGTGCCAGCAGTCCTAAAGGACAGGGGCAAGCATCCTACGAGCAGTACTTC CASSPKGQGQASYEQYF TRBD1 . TRBV28 17 TRBJ2-7
TGTGCCAGCAGTCGGGGACTAGAGGTGGCCAATGAGCAGTTCTTC CASSRGLEVANEQFF TRBD2 . TRBV9 15 TRBJ2-1
TGTGCCTGGAGTCTGGGAACCGGGGAGCTGTTTTTT CAWSLGTGELFF . . TRBV30 12 TRBJ2-2
TGCGCCAGCTCGGGAGGGGGAACTACCTACGAGCAGTACTTC CASSGGGTTYEQYF TRBD2 once TRBV5-1 14 TRBJ2-7
TGTGCCAGCAGCTCAACCCATAACCCGGGACTAGCGGGAGGATACGAGCAGTACTTC CASSSTHNPGLAGGYEQYF TRBD2 . TRBV7-9 19 TRBJ2-7
TGTGCCAGCAGCTTAGCTAGCGGGAGCTCCTACGAGCAGTACTTC CASSLASGSSYEQYF TRBD2 once TRBV7-6 15 TRBJ2-7
TGTGCCAGCAGCGTAGGGGACAGGAGTCATGGCTACACCTTC CASSVGDRSHGYTF TRBD1 once TRBV9 14 TRBJ1-2
TGTGCCAGCAGCGAGGGAGGGGGCCAGCCCCAGCATTTT CASSEGGGQPQHF TRBD1 . TRBV9 13 TRBJ1-5
TGTGCCAGCAGTTTTGGATCAAGGGCTCAGCCCCAGCATTTT CASSFGSRAQPQHF . . TRBV28 14 TRBJ1-5
TGTGCCAGCACTTTGACAGCGAACACCGGGGAGCTGTTTTTT CASTLTANTGELFF . . TRBV28 14 TRBJ2-2
TGCGCCAGCAGCCATGAATCCGGGAGGGCCAATGAGCAGTTCTTC CASSHESGRANEQFF TRBD2 once TRBV4-1 15 TRBJ2-1
TGCAGCGTTGAAGATCTGGGAGCGTATGGCTACACCTTC CSVEDLGAYGYTF . . TRBV29-1 13 TRBJ1-2
TGTGCCAGCAGCGTAGGGTTAGCGGGAACCTACGAGCAGTACTTC CASSVGLAGTYEQYF TRBD2 . TRBV9 15 TRBJ2-7
TGTGCCAGCAGTTACGGGGAGACCCAGTACTTC CASSYGETQYF . . TRBV6-5 11 TRBJ2-5
TGTGCCAGCAGTGGACTAGCGGGAGCCGGGGAGCTGTTTTTT CASSGLAGAGELFF TRBD2 . TRBV28 14 TRBJ2-2
TGTGCCAGCAGTCTGCAGTTAAAAACCCCCACTGGAAACACCATATATTTT CASSLQLKTPTGNTIYF . . TRBV6-4 17 TRBJ1-3
TGTGCCAGTTACAGAGGAGGCTACACCTTC CASYRGGYTF . . TRBV19 10 TRBJ1-2
TGTGCCAGCAGTGAATCCGGGGGCTTCTTCACCGGGGAGCTGTTTTTT CASSESGGFFTGELFF . . TRBV2 16 TRBJ2-2
TGTGCCAGCAGTTTATCGCGGTACGAGCAGTACTTC CASSLSRYEQYF . once TRBV28 12 TRBJ2-7
TGTGCCAGCTCACCGACGGTTCTGGGATCCTACAATGAGCAGTTCTTC CASSPTVLGSYNEQFF . . TRBV18 16 TRBJ2-1
TGTGCCAGCAGGCCAACACCGGGACTAGCGGGAGATTCGTCCTACGAGCAGTACTTC CASRPTPGLAGDSSYEQYF TRBD2 . TRBV27 19 TRBJ2-7
TGTGCCAGCAGCTCCCAGATAGCCAAAAACATTCAGTACTTC CASSSQIAKNIQYF . . TRBV5-6 14 TRBJ2-4
TGTGCCAGCCGACTCACCGGGGAGCTGTTTTTT CASRLTGELFF . . TRBV7-6 11 TRBJ2-2
TGTGCCAGCAGTTTAGGCGTGGTATACACCTTC CASSLGVVYTF . . TRBV28 11 TRBJ1-2
TGTGCCAGCAGCTTACTCCCAGGACTAACTACCGGGGAGCTGTTTTTT CASSLLPGLTTGELFF . . TRBV7-2 16 TRBJ2-2
TGTGCTAGCGCCGGGACAGGCGTGGAGACCCAGTACTTC CASAGTGVETQYF TRBD1 . TRBV12-5 13 TRBJ2-5
TGTGCCAGCAGCTTAGCGATGGTCGGCTACACCTTC CASSLAMVGYTF . once TRBV7-9 12 TRBJ1-2
TGTGCCAGCAGTTATGGGGGTTCCACCTACGAGCAGTACTTC CASSYGGSTYEQYF . . TRBV27 14 TRBJ2-7
TGTGCCAGCAGCCAGGGGATTAGCGGGAGTTTAGTCGATGAGCAGTTCTTC CASSQGISGSLVDEQFF TRBD2 . TRBV7-3 17 TRBJ2-1
TGTGCCAGCAGTTTATCGCTTTGGGAGAGCTCCTACAATGAGCAGTTCTTC CASSLSLWESSYNEQFF . once TRBV27 17 TRBJ2-1
TGTGCCAGCGGTCAGGGGAGCGAGCAGTACTTC CASGQGSEQYF . . TRBV27 11 TRBJ2-7
TGCGCCAGCAGCTTCAGTCTAGCGGGTACAGACTGGGATGAGCAGTTCTTC CASSFSLAGTDWDEQFF TRBD2 . TRBV5-1 17 TRBJ2-1
TGTGCCAGTTCGGGGCAGCCGCTAGATTCGGCTAATGAAAAACTGTTTTTT CASSGQPLDSANEKLFF . . TRBV2 17 TRBJ1-4
TGTGCCAGCAGCCAGGGAGGGGTCTCGGAGACCCAGTACTTC CASSQGGVSETQYF TRBD2 . TRBV7-2 14 TRBJ2-5
TGCGCCAGCAGCTTGGGGGTAGGGTTTGATGAGCAGTTCTTC CASSLGVGFDEQFF . . TRBV5-1 14 TRBJ2-1
TGTGCCAGCAGCTTATCGGGACTAGGTGAGCAGTTCTTC CASSLSGLGEQFF TRBD2 . TRBV7-9 13 TRBJ2-1
TGTGCCAGCAGTTTATCGCCAGGGACAGGCTTCTACGAGCAGTACTTC CASSLSPGTGFYEQYF TRBD1 . TRBV27 16 TRBJ2-7
TGTGCCAGCAAAACGGGGCAAAGCACAGATACGCAGTATTTT CASKTGQSTDTQYF . . TRBV27 14 TRBJ2-3
TGTGCCAGCTCACGAGACAGCTATGGCTACACCTTC CASSRDSYGYTF . once TRBV18 12 TRBJ1-2